Detailed here is one TCR beta chain. The target of this receptor is not known. No base quality information exists; no much larger clone differs at one position. The sample originates from a study of neurological immune-mediated disorders (dated by TCRdb to the late 2010s). Regarding the research as a whole: Using UMI-based sequencing, the study compared peripheral blood TCR-beta repertoires from patients with HTLV-I-associated myelopathy (HAM/TSP), patients with multiple sclerosis, and healthy controls. The cohort was made up of some 70 subjects, consisting of roughly 15 HAM/TSP patients, approximately 35 multiple sclerosis patients and 20 healthy controls. Alongside PBMC samples, the set of 80 to 130 TCR-beta libraries contained longitudinal samples, technical triplicates, and paired CD4+ and CD8+ T-cell subsets that had been sorted. Beyond this particular receptor, the publication reports: No identical CDR3 amino acid sequences were found to be shared among expanded clones across subjects, suggesting that TCR-beta repertoires were private in all groups. TCR clonal expansion was highest in HAM/TSP patients and lowest in MS patients, with MS patients falling below even healthy controls.

Blood bank volunteers in Maryland, USA served as the healthy controls. For the unsorted PBMC libraries, 2 million PBMCs were stored in RNAlater at -80 degrees C until RNA extraction and were used to generate the libraries. Peripheral blood underwent Ficoll-Hypaque density gradient centrifugation to isolate PBMCs, which were then cryopreserved in liquid nitrogen. cDNA was synthesized by template-switch 5'RACE using a primer carrying a 10-nucleotide random unique molecular identifier by which each TCR transcript was tagged. Each sequencing run produced over 190 million TCR-beta sequences covering 15-18 subjects. Total RNA was extracted with the RNeasy kit. Using the KAPA Real-time Library Amplification kit, TCR-beta VDJ regions were amplified with primers for the TCR constant region and the 5'RACE anchor. A first PCR added sample indexes and Illumina adaptors, and a second PCR then raised library yield. After Ampure bead purification, the TCR product of roughly 650 bp was size-selected on a 2% E-gel SizeSelection system. Before pooling, library quality was assessed on a Bioanalyzer, concentration was determined with Qubit, and library quantification was performed with the Kapa Library Quantification kit. Libraries were sequenced paired-end 2 x 150 bp on an Illumina HiSeq 2500. To increase sequence diversity, about 25-31% phiX was spiked into each library pool. The study's own analysis went as follows. The UMI-based MiGEC pipeline processed quality-filtered reads and removed over 80% of raw TCR sequences during error correction. IMGT germline references were used for aligning VDJ genes, and each clonotype was defined as a unique CDR3 amino acid sequence together with its V-J genes. Clonal expansion, Shannon diversity, and CDR3 relatedness (CalcPairwiseDistances, ClusterSamples) were evaluated with VDJtools, and phylogenetic trees were built with CLCbio workbench. A clone was classed as expanded if it had 8 or more unique UMIs, a cutoff based on coefficient-of-variation modelling across technical triplicates. The public reads were quality trimmed at Q25 with fastp and then assembled into clones with MiXCR by TCRdb, keeping productive beta chains. Each entry merges the rows of one CDR3 protein and shows their most common DNA and genes. For this entry, the V and J calls and clone size follow TCRdb and not the study's own pipeline. The sample records some 25,000 distinct CDR3 sequences, 5% to 7% of which are singletons. About 4.9% of the sample goes to the ten largest clones.

A distance of 7 bases separates the germline ends of V and J, which lose 1 base and 0 bases respectively. Spanning cysteine to phenylalanine, the CDR3 consists of 14 amino acids. The only DNA kept is the CDR3, 42 bases in frame from the first base. This clonotype originated in a woman between 35 and 50 years old in good health. The chain uses TRBV5-7 and TRBJ1-1; the D gene lacks a confident call. TRBV5-7 has ORF status, its function being uncertain. The sample consisted of PBMCs. The CDR3 region reads CASSLIDLNTEAFF. The bases read TGTGCCAGCAGCTTGATTGACCTGAACACTGAAGCTTTCTTT.